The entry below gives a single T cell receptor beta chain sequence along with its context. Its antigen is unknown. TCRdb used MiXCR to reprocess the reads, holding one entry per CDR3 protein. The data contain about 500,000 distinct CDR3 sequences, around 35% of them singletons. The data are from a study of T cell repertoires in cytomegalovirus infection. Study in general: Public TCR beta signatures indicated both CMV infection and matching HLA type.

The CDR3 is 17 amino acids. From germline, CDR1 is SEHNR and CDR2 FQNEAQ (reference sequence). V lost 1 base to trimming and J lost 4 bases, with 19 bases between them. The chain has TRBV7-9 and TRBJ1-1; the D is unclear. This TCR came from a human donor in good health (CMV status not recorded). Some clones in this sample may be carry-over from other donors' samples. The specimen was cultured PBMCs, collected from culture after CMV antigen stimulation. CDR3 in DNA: TGTGCCAGCAGCTTAGGCCGATTAGGAGGAGGATCCACTGAAGCTTTCTTT. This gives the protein CASSLGRLGGGSTEAFF. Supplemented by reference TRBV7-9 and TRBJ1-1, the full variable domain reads DTGVSQNPRHKITKRGQNVTFRCDPISEHNRLYWYRQTLGQGPEFLTYFQNEAQLEKSRLLSDRFSAERPKGSFSTLEIQRTEQGDSAMYLCASSLGRLGGGSTEAFFGQGTRLTVV.